The subject of this entry is one T cell receptor beta chain. What it recognizes is unknown. This entry belongs to a study of Graves' ophthalmopathy and Graves' hyperthyroidism. Broader study findings: Blood also contained most of the expanded thyroid clonotypes above 0.001 frequency.

PBMCs stemmed from 9 to 10 ml of fresh peripheral blood. Beta-chain TCR CDR3 regions were amplified from RNA transcripts. First-round RT-PCR with HTBI primers preceded a second-round multiplex PCR. TCRdb fed the multiplex PCR reads into MiXCR, producing one record per CDR3 protein. The sample includes about 160,000 distinct CDR3 sequences, roughly 37% of them seen just once. This CDR3 region has 16 residues. Per germline, CDR1 LNHDA and CDR2 SQIVND (reference sequence). Trimming removed 2 bases at V and 0 bases at J, with 14 bases between. Sequencing input: peripheral blood. The clonotype was recovered from a woman in her forties with Graves' ophthalmopathy. The chain has TRBV19 and TRBJ2-7; the D gene could be TRBD1 or TRBD2 (5 bases each). CDR3 protein: CASSINGAGSSYEQYF. The CDR3 DNA is TGTGCCAGTAGTATAAACGGGGCAGGAAGCTCCTACGAGCAGTACTTC.